This entry features one T cell receptor beta chain sequence. These data are taken from a study of T cell responses to AZD1222 COVID-19 vaccine. Assay used: immunoSEQ multiplex PCR; TCRdb lists only in-frame clones, some missing. The data show some 110,000 clones, about 87% seen once. The V gene's germline CDR1 is SGHNT and CDR2 YYREEE (reference sequence). The CDR3 is made up of 17 amino acids. The V gene end was trimmed by 4 bases and the J gene end by 6 bases; junction bases not matched to a gene: 16. The specimen was peripheral blood, collected on day 0 of AZD1222 vaccination. The sequence was collected from an adult in good health. V is TRBV5-4 and J is TRBJ2-4, with 7 bases lining up with TRBD2. CDR3 coding DNA: TGTGCCAGCAGCCCCCCATTCCGGGGGGAGAGTGGAAACATTCAGTACTTC. Protein product: CASSPPFRGESGNIQYF.